The 10 T cell receptor beta chains in this list originate from one sample, sequenced in a study of T cells in Graves' hyperthyroidism and ophthalmopathy. Researchers took RNA transcripts and amplified the TCR beta CDR3 regions from them. The TCR CDR3 first-round RT-PCR relied on the HTBI primer set. Each CDR3 protein gets one entry after TCRdb re-called the multiplex PCR reads with MiXCR. The repertoire holds around 290,000 distinct CDR3 sequences, with roughly an eighth as singletons. Sequencing was carried out using blood. All receptors derive from a woman aged 40 to 50 with Graves' hyperthyroidism.

This clonotype was seen repeatedly, ten times or more. The CDR3 nucleotides read TGTGCCAGCAGTAAATCCGGGACTTTCGGCGAAGCTTTCTTT. It is translated as CASSKSGTFGEAFF. This sequence joins TRBV2 and TRBJ1-1, with a weak D call TRBD1 (5 bases). V lost 5 bases and J 8 bases, leaving 18 bases between the germline ends. Germline V gives CDR1 SNHLY, CDR2 FYNNEI. CDR3 length equals 14 residues.

This clonotype was seen many times. The DNA for the CDR3 is TGTGCCAGCAGTTTAAGCCCCAGGCGGGGCACTGAAGCTTTCTTT. Translating it yields CASSLSPRRGTEAFF. The V call is TRBV28, the J call TRBJ1-1, with no clear D. Germline loops: CDR1 MDHEN, CDR2 SYDVKM. V lost 2 bases, J lost 4 bases, and 14 bases lay in between. The CDR3 is made up of 15 amino acids.

This clonotype appeared a few times. This clone may be a read error of a much larger clone one base away. This sequence joins TRBV25-1 and TRBJ2-5; D gene uncertain. V was clipped by 4 bases and J by 2 bases, with 11 bases between them. In germline, CDR1 is MGHDK, CDR2 SYGVNS. This CDR3 is 14 amino acids long. CDR3 nucleotide sequence: TGTGCCAGCAGTGGACGGCGCGGTCAAGAGACCCAGTACTTC. This gives the protein CASSGRRGQETQYF.

This clonotype has ten or more counts. This chain joins TRBV7-2 and TRBJ1-5; a weak D match, TRBD1 (6 bases). The germline V and J ends were trimmed by 5 bases and 6 bases, with 20 bases remaining between them. The CDR3 sequence is 16 residues long. CDR1 and CDR2 from the germline V gene are SGHTA and FQGNSA. DNA of the CDR3: TGTGCCAGCAGCCCCCCCGCGCAGGGGAGTGGTCAGCCCCAGCATTTT. This sequence encodes CASSPPAQGSGQPQHF.

This clonotype occurred many times. The gene calls are TRBV2 and TRBJ2-5; maybe TRBD1 (6 bases). Germline V gene lookup returns CDR1 SNHLY and CDR2 FYNNEI. The germline V and J ends were trimmed by 5 bases and 2 bases, with 21 bases remaining between them. CDR3 size: 17 residues. CDR3 bases: TGTGCCAGCAGTTCTAGGATTTTAACGGACAGACAAGAGACCCAGTACTTC. Its protein product is CASSSRILTDRQETQYF. The variable domain in full, with the rest retrieved from reference TRBV2 and TRBJ2-5, is EPEVTQTPSHQVTQMGQEVILRCVPISNHLYFYWYRQILGQKVEFLVSFYNNEISEKSEIFDDQFSVERPDGSNFTLKIRSTKLEDSAMYFCASSSRILTDRQETQYFGPGTRLLVL.

This clonotype was counted at least ten times. The gene calls are TRBV3-1 and TRBJ2-3; tentatively, D is TRBD1 or TRBD2 (5 bases each). V gave up 0 bases and J gave up 1 base, with 17 bases separating them. CDR1 LGHDT and CDR2 YNNKEL come from the germline V gene (reference sequence). This CDR3 comprises 18 residues. The CDR3 here is CASSQDLGRDRRTDTQYF. The DNA for the CDR3 is TGTGCCAGCAGCCAAGATTTAGGCCGGGACCGACGCACAGATACGCAGTATTTT.

This clonotype was seen a few times. The rearrangement links TRBV20-1 to TRBJ1-1, with D maybe TRBD1 (6 bases). The CDR3 length is 15 residues. Germline V CDR1 and CDR2: DFQATT, SNEGSKA (reference sequence). Trimming shortened V by 6 bases and J by 3 bases, and 20 bases separated the two germline ends. Here the CDR3 reads CSAFEGGRTDTEAFF. In DNA, the CDR3 is TGCAGTGCGTTTGAAGGGGGGCGGACGGACACTGAAGCTTTCTTT.

The J gene is TRBJ1-2, the V gene TRBV7-9; 7 bases are shared with TRBD1. In germline, CDR1 is SEHNR, CDR2 FQNEAQ (reference sequence). Trimming removed 5 bases from V and 7 bases from J; junction bases left unmatched: 4. The length of the CDR3 is 12 residues. CDR3 in DNA: TGTGCCAGCAGCACAGGGGTATTTGGCTACACCTTC. Protein product: CASSTGVFGYTF. The full variable domain, its missing parts supplied by reference TRBV7-9 and TRBJ1-2, is DTGVSQNPRHKITKRGQNVTFRCDPISEHNRLYWYRQTLGQGPEFLTYFQNEAQLEKSRLLSDRFSAERPKGSFSTLEIQRTEQGDSAMYLCASSTGVFGYTFGSGTRLTVV.

This clonotype was seen more than once but under ten times. The rearrangement uses TRBV10-2 and TRBJ2-1; 10 bases are a match to TRBD2. V lost 8 bases to trimming and J lost 3 bases; unmatched junction nucleotides: 4. The CDR3 has 14 residues. Germline CDR1 reads WSHSY; CDR2 reads SAAADI. This chain's CDR3 is CASLAGDLYNEQFF. The CDR3, as DNA: TGCGCCAGCCTAGCGGGAGATCTCTACAATGAGCAGTTCTTC.

In this sample, this clonotype turned up many times. CDR3 region: CASSKTSGTDTQYF. CDR3 bases: TGTGCCAGCAGTAAGACTAGCGGCACAGATACGCAGTATTTT. The chain has TRBV6-1 and TRBJ2-3, with 8 bases aligning to TRBD2. CDR3 size: 14 residues. Germline lookup yields CDR1 MNHNS and CDR2 SASEGT. The trim removed 5 bases at V and 1 base at J, leaving 2 bases unmatched.